This T cell receptor beta chain was sequenced in a study of T-cell reconstitution after alpha-beta-depleted transplantation in children. On this clonotype: The antigen is unknown.

The authors prepared the TCRbeta library with unique molecular identifiers. TCRdb re-analysed the PCR reads in MiXCR, keeping a single row per CDR3 protein. The repertoire holds over 100,000 distinct CDR3 sequences, about 6% seen once, with around 5.6% in the top ten. Study-wide results and caveats: By about two months after transplant, alpha-beta T cells reportedly arose from several hundred graft clones that had expanded. T cells produced anew were the main source of T-cell counts and diversity one year after transplant. The origin of high day-60 TCRbeta diversity in some patients lay in surviving recipient T cells and thymic progenitors.

V was pared by 2 bases and J by 8 bases, with 13 bases between. CDR1 SGHTA and CDR2 FQGTGA come from the germline V gene. The CDR3 has 14 amino acids. This clonotype was obtained from a female patient aged 2-10 years who had a stem cell transplant for Fanconi anemia, so the T cells may come from the graft donor. This rearrangement joins TRBV7-3 to TRBJ2-1; D remains ambiguous. The sequenced sample was PBMCs, mostly from graft donor cells, obtained 60 days after TCRalphabeta/CD19-depleted stem cell transplant. The CDR3 sequence: CASSLRGSADEQFF. CDR3 nucleotides: TGTGCCAGCAGCTTACGTGGCTCGGCCGATGAGCAGTTCTTC. Supplemented by reference TRBV7-3 and TRBJ2-1, the full variable domain reads GAGVSQTPSNKVTEKGKYVELRCDPISGHTALYWYRQSLGQGPEFLIYFQGTGAADDSGLPNDRFFAVRPEGSVSTLKIQRTERGDSAVYLCASSLRGSADEQFFGPGTRLTVL.